The 32 T cell receptor beta chains below were found in one sample sequenced in a study of spatial heterogeneity in lung cancer. TCRdb used MiXCR to reprocess the 5' RACE reads, holding one entry per CDR3 protein. The sample shows 35,000 to 55,000 distinct CDR3 sequences, approximately 6.8% of them seen only once. As for time point: sample taken at primary tumor resection. Whole RNA obtained from tumor, nontumor lung or frozen PBMC underwent sequencing without sorting. The sequencing used PBMCs, collected at surgery. These receptors originate from a female donor with early-stage non-small cell lung cancer.

This clonotype was found many times. The CDR3 sequence is CASSLGATGELFF. CDR3 sequence (DNA): TGTGCCAGCAGCTTAGGGGCCACCGGGGAGCTGTTTTTT. The V gene is TRBV7-9, the J gene TRBJ2-2; D gene ambiguous. V was trimmed by 1 base and J by 4 bases, leaving 4 bases between them. There are 13 residues in the CDR3. Germline CDR1 and CDR2: SEHNR and FQNEAQ (reference sequence).

This clonotype has at least ten counts. The V and J genes are TRBV5-1 and TRBJ2-7; 8 bases line up with TRBD2. This CDR3 region has 15 residues. CDR1 is SGHRS, CDR2 YFSETQ, per germline. V lost 4 bases to trimming and J lost 4 bases; unmatched junction nucleotides: 10. Here the CDR3 DNA reads TGCGCCAGCAGCAGCGGTCTGAGCGGGGGTTACGAGCAGTACTTC. Translation gives CASSSGLSGGYEQYF.

The rearrangement links TRBV7-6 to TRBJ2-3; D may match TRBD1 or TRBD2 (6 bases each). Germline loops: CDR1 SGHVS, CDR2 FNYEAQ. The germline V and J ends were trimmed by 5 bases and 0 bases, with 18 bases remaining between them. The CDR3 covers 17 residues. The CDR3 loop is CASSHTGQGTSTDTQYF. CDR3 coding DNA: TGTGCCAGCAGCCACACCGGCCAGGGGACTAGCACAGATACGCAGTATTTT.

This clonotype appeared many times. The chain joins TRBV7-9 to TRBJ2-2; possible D gene TRBD2, 5 bases. CDR1 and CDR2 (germline): SEHNR, FQNEAQ (reference sequence). The CDR3 extends over 14 amino acids. V was clipped by 5 bases and J by 5 bases, with 12 bases between them. CDR3 sequence: CASSPRAATGELFF. The CDR3 DNA reads as TGTGCCAGCAGCCCCCGAGCGGCTACCGGGGAGCTGTTTTTT. The full variable domain, in which reference TRBV7-9 and TRBJ2-2 provide the parts outside the CDR3, is DTGVSQNPRHKITKRGQNVTFRCDPISEHNRLYWYRQTLGQGPEFLTYFQNEAQLEKSRLLSDRFSAERPKGSFSTLEIQRTEQGDSAMYLCASSPRAATGELFFGEGSRLTVL.

The V and J genes are TRBV6-5 and TRBJ2-7; possibly TRBD2 for D (6 bases). The V end lost 0 bases, the J end lost 4 bases, and 13 bases lay between the germline ends. The CDR3 extends over 15 amino acids. Looked up from germline, CDR1 is MNHEY and CDR2 is SVGAGI. As DNA, the CDR3 is TGTGCCAGCAGTTACTCATTGCGGGGAGGTTACGAGCAGTACTTC. This gives the protein CASSYSLRGGYEQYF.

This clonotype came up many times. This sequence joins TRBV12-5 and TRBJ1-1; D call uncertain. Germline V lookup: CDR1 LGHNT, CDR2 FRNRAP. CDR3 size: 13 residues. Trimming removed 6 bases at V and 4 bases at J, with 12 bases between. Here the CDR3 reads CASGLGLTTEAFF. CDR3 in DNA: TGTGCTAGTGGCCTGGGATTGACCACTGAAGCTTTCTTT.

This clonotype was found many times. The chain recombines TRBV12-3 or TRBV12-4 with TRBJ2-7; 7 bases agree with TRBD1. The CDR3 is 13 amino acids. V lost 6 bases and J lost 3; bases outside the gene matches: 5. The CDR3 nucleotides read TGTGCCAGCAGCCCGGGACAGCTCTACGAGCAGTACTTC. It is translated as CASSPGQLYEQYF.

This clonotype occurred a few times. This sequence joins TRBV10-2 and TRBJ2-6; the D is unclear. The CDR3 extends over 15 amino acids. Trimming left V 1 base short and J 3 bases short, with 7 bases between. CDR1 and CDR2 (germline): WSHSY, SAAADI. The CDR3 DNA is TGCGCCAGCAGTGAGTTTGATAGTGGGGCCAACGTCCTGACTTTC. This translates into CASSEFDSGANVLTF.

This clonotype was picked up many times. This chain joins TRBV2 and TRBJ2-7, with TRBD1 matching over 9 bases. The ends lost 10 bases at V and 5 bases at J; junction bases unmatched: 12. Germline V gene sequence: CDR1 SNHLY, CDR2 FYNNEI. This CDR3 contains 14 residues. CDR3 nucleotide sequence: TGTGCCACTACCCACCGGGACAGGGTCCACGAGCAGTACTTC. This encodes CATTHRDRVHEQYF.

This clonotype was recorded many times. The chain employs TRBV7-9 and TRBJ1-2, with TRBD1 matching 10 bases. Germline CDR1 reads SEHNR; CDR2 reads FQNEAQ (reference sequence). Unmatched junction bases numbered 6, after V lost 4 bases and J lost 4 bases. This CDR3 comprises 15 residues. As DNA, the CDR3 is TGTGCCAGCAGCTCCCCGGGACAGGGGACCTATGGCTACACCTTC. This encodes CASSSPGQGTYGYTF. Full variable domain (rest looked up from reference TRBV7-9 and TRBJ1-2): DTGVSQNPRHKITKRGQNVTFRCDPISEHNRLYWYRQTLGQGPEFLTYFQNEAQLEKSRLLSDRFSAERPKGSFSTLEIQRTEQGDSAMYLCASSSPGQGTYGYTFGSGTRLTVV.

This clonotype was seen a handful of times. This sequence joins TRBV28 and TRBJ2-7; D unclear. The CDR3 totals 13 residues. The V gene's germline CDR1 is MDHEN and CDR2 SYDVKM. V was pared by 3 bases and J by 0 bases, with 6 bases between. For the CDR3, the DNA is TGTGCCAGCAGTTTTGAGACCTCCTACGAGCAGTACTTC. It specifies CASSFETSYEQYF. Variable domain in full (rest from reference TRBV28 and TRBJ2-7): DVKVTQSSRYLVKRTGEKVFLECVQDMDHENMFWYRQDPGLGLRLIYFSYDVKMKEKGDIPEGYSVSREKKERFSLILESASTNQTSMYLCASSFETSYEQYFGPGTRLTVT.

V is TRBV7-4 and J is TRBJ2-1, with D unresolved. V lost 5 bases and J 0 bases, leaving 14 bases between the germline ends. CDR1 is SGHVT, CDR2 SQSDAQ, per germline. The CDR3 covers 16 residues. In DNA form, the CDR3 reads TGTGCCAGCAGCCGTGGCCTGGATAGCTCCTACAATGAGCAGTTCTTC. Its translation: CASSRGLDSSYNEQFF.

This clonotype was seen many times. This sequence joins TRBV6-1 and TRBJ2-4; D assignment may be TRBD1 or TRBD2 (5 bases each). The CDR3 is 15 amino acids. Germline V lookup: CDR1 MNHNS, CDR2 SASEGT. With 6 bases removed from V and 9 bases from J, the gap between germline ends came to 21 bases. CDR3 residues: CASRQGRIALGIQYF. The CDR3 bases are TGTGCCAGCAGGCAGGGACGTATCGCCTTAGGCATTCAGTACTTC.

The chain has TRBV6-5 and TRBJ2-7; D tentatively fits TRBD1 or TRBD2 (5 bases each). Trimming removed 4 bases from V and 1 base from J, with 8 bases in between. CDR3 size: 13 residues. CDR1 is MNHEY and CDR2 is SVGAGI in the germline V gene. In nucleotides, the CDR3 is TGTGCCAGCAGTTCCGGGGCATCCTACGAGCAGTACTTC. Translated, it gives CASSSGASYEQYF.

This clonotype was found many times. The chain couples TRBV12-5 to TRBJ2-3; the D gene is possibly TRBD1 (6 bases). V lost 1 base to trimming and J lost 5 bases, with 13 bases between them. CDR3 length equals 15 residues. Per germline, CDR1 LGHNT and CDR2 FRNRAP. The CDR3 DNA reads as TGTGCTAGTGGTTTGGGGGAGACAGGCAAAGATACGCAGTATTTT. Translated, it gives CASGLGETGKDTQYF.

The chain has TRBV12-3 or TRBV12-4 and TRBJ2-7; D may be TRBD1 (5 bases). Between the trimmed V and J ends, which lost 5 bases and 6 bases, there was a span of 26 bases. The CDR3 consists of 17 residues. As DNA, the CDR3 is TGTGCCAGCAGTCCCAGCCCCGCGGTAGGGGTAATGGGCGAGCAGTACTTC. This encodes CASSPSPAVGVMGEQYF.

This clonotype has a count of ten or more. This chain links TRBV7-9 with TRBJ1-6; possible D gene TRBD1, 5 bases. Germline lookup yields CDR1 SEHNR and CDR2 FQNEAQ (reference sequence). CDR3 size: 15 residues. The germline V and J ends were trimmed by 5 bases and 10 bases, with 18 bases remaining between them. The CDR3 is CASSPIGDSGSPLHF. The DNA for the CDR3 is TGTGCCAGCAGCCCGATCGGGGACTCTGGCTCACCCCTCCACTTT.

The chain employs TRBV2 and TRBJ2-6; D may be TRBD2 (5 bases). V gave up 6 bases and J gave up 7 bases, with 19 bases separating them. Germline V CDR1 and CDR2: SNHLY, FYNNEI. This CDR3 comprises 16 residues. The CDR3 region is CASRGSVGGGANVLTF. CDR3 DNA: TGTGCCAGCAGGGGCAGCGTTGGCGGAGGTGCCAACGTCCTGACTTTC. Full variable domain (rest looked up from reference TRBV2 and TRBJ2-6): EPEVTQTPSHQVTQMGQEVILRCVPISNHLYFYWYRQILGQKVEFLVSFYNNEISEKSEIFDDQFSVERPDGSNFTLKIRSTKLEDSAMYFCASRGSVGGGANVLTFGAGSRLTVL.

Regarding this clonotype: A much more abundant neighbour one base away suggests this may be a read error. This sequence joins TRBV5-1 and TRBJ1-5; weak D call: TRBD1 (5 bases). CDR3 length: 15 amino acids. With 2 bases removed from V and 7 bases from J, the gap between germline ends came to 16 bases. Per the germline V gene, CDR1 is SGHRS and CDR2 is YFSETQ. Here the CDR3 DNA reads TGCGCCAGCAGCTTAATCGCAGGGACGGGCCAGCCCCAGCATTTT. It codes for CASSLIAGTGQPQHF.

This clonotype was counted between two and nine times. Mismatch with germline at one junction end may stem from a read error. V is TRBV7-2 and J is TRBJ1-1, with a tentative D call TRBD1 (6 bases). The germline V gene encodes CDR1 SGHTA and CDR2 FQGNSA. This CDR3 spans 13 amino acids. DNA of the CDR3: TGTGCCAGCAGCTTAGGGCAGGGGCGAAAAGCTTCCTTT. Protein product: CASSLGQGRKASF.

The chain joins TRBV21-1 to TRBJ2-7. TRBV21-1 is a pseudogene segment. CDR3 length equals 11 residues. The DNA for the CDR3 is TGTGCCAGCAGCGGCCACTACGAGCAGTACTTC. The encoded protein is CASSGHYEQYF.

There are many counts of this clonotype. The rearrangement joins TRBV7-6 to TRBJ2-6; the D call may be TRBD1 or TRBD2 (5 bases each). Germline V gene lookup returns CDR1 SGHVS and CDR2 FNYEAQ. This CDR3 has 19 residues. V was cut by 2 bases and J by 4 bases, with 21 bases left in between. CDR3 sequence reads: CASSLLPTARGVGANVLTF. CDR3 nucleotides: TGTGCCAGCAGCTTACTGCCAACCGCCCGGGGCGTCGGGGCCAACGTCCTGACTTTC.

The V call is TRBV29-1, the J call TRBJ1-2, with D possibly being TRBD1 (6 bases). CDR1 and CDR2 from the germline V gene are SQVTM and ANQGSEA. Trimming pared 6 bases from V and 0 bases from J, leaving 17 bases between. There are 15 residues in the CDR3. CDR3 loop: CSVRRRDTSNYGYTF. Written as DNA, the CDR3 is TGCAGCGTACGTCGCCGGGACACGTCTAACTATGGCTACACCTTC.

This clonotype was seen ten or more times. The J gene is TRBJ2-3, the V gene TRBV5-1, with D tentatively TRBD1 or TRBD2 (5 bases each). CDR1 is SGHRS, CDR2 YFSETQ, per germline. The CDR3 runs 12 residues. V was shortened by 4 bases and J by 10 bases, with 13 bases between the two germline ends. DNA for the CDR3: TGCGCCAGCAGCCAAGAGGGGTCCCCGCAGTATTTT. Its protein product is CASSQEGSPQYF. Full variable domain (outside the CDR3, taken from reference TRBV5-1 and TRBJ2-3): KAGVTQTPRYLIKTRGQQVTLSCSPISGHRSVSWYQQTPGQGLQFLFEYFSETQRNKGNFPGRFSGRQFSNSRSEMNVSTLELGDSALYLCASSQEGSPQYFGPGTRLTVL.

The chain couples TRBV11-3 to TRBJ2-3; either TRBD1 or TRBD2 may fit D (5 bases each). Germline V gives CDR1 SGHNT, CDR2 YENEEA. Trimming took off 8 bases at V and 0 bases at J, with 15 bases between the two ends. CDR3 length equals 15 residues. As DNA, the CDR3 is TGTGCCAGCGCTGAGGGGAAGAAAAGCACAGATACGCAGTATTTT. This gives the protein CASAEGKKSTDTQYF.

The chain links TRBV5-1 to TRBJ2-2; tentatively, D is TRBD2 (6 bases). V was clipped by 1 base and J by 7 bases, with 11 bases between them. The CDR3 has 14 residues. CDR1 SGHRS and CDR2 YFSETQ come from the germline V gene. CDR3 residues: CASSLRGLDGELFF. In nucleotides, the CDR3 is TGCGCCAGCAGCTTGAGGGGACTGGACGGGGAGCTGTTTTTT.

The rearrangement joins TRBV5-4 to TRBJ1-1; maybe TRBD1 (6 bases). Trimming removed 0 bases from V and 3 bases from J, with 9 bases in between. Per germline, CDR1 SGHNT and CDR2 YYREEE (reference sequence). The CDR3 loop spans 14 amino acids. The CDR3 reads CASSLDREHTEAFF. The DNA of the CDR3 is TGTGCCAGCAGCTTGGACAGGGAACACACTGAAGCTTTCTTT. Using reference TRBV5-4 and TRBJ1-1 for the parts outside the CDR3, the full variable domain is ETGVTQSPTHLIKTRGQQVTLRCSSQSGHNTVSWYQQALGQGPQFIFQYYREEENGRGNFPPRFSGLQFPNYSSELNVNALELDDSALYLCASSLDREHTEAFFGQGTRLTVV.

V gene TRBV6-2 or TRBV6-3 combines with J gene TRBJ2-1; TRBD2 matches at 7 bases. V lost 6 bases to trimming and J lost 5 bases; unmatched junction nucleotides: 10. Per germline, CDR1 MNHEY and CDR2 SVGEGT. The CDR3 length is 15 residues. The CDR3 protein is CASSPLRLADNEQFF. Written as DNA, the CDR3 is TGTGCCAGCAGCCCCCTCCGGCTAGCGGACAATGAGCAGTTCTTC.

This clonotype was seen more than once but under ten times. The chain is built from TRBV5-1 and TRBJ1-1; 8 bases fit TRBD1. The CDR3 runs 13 residues. V dropped 4 bases and J dropped 6; count of bases not matched to a gene: 5. Germline V CDR1 and CDR2: SGHRS, YFSETQ. The CDR3 region is CASSVGTGSEAFF. The CDR3 nucleotides are TGCGCCAGCAGCGTCGGGACAGGTTCTGAAGCTTTCTTT.

In its sample, this clonotype was seen many times. The chain combines TRBV20-1 with TRBJ2-5; 10 nucleotides agree with TRBD2. V trimming: 0 bases; J trimming: 5 bases; junction bases outside the gene matches: 6. This CDR3 comprises 15 residues. From germline, CDR1 is DFQATT and CDR2 SNEGSKA (reference sequence). DNA for the CDR3: TGCAGTGCTAGAGACCCCCTAGCGGGGGTGGAGACCCAGTACTTC. This sequence encodes CSARDPLAGVETQYF.

The chain employs TRBV27 and TRBJ2-1, with D tentatively TRBD2 (6 bases). Trimming removed 2 bases at V and 2 bases at J, with 10 bases between. CDR1 and CDR2 from the germline V gene are MNHEY and SMNVEV (reference sequence). This CDR3 has 15 amino acids. DNA for the CDR3: TGTGCCAGCAGTTTACGGGGGAGCCCCTACAATGAGCAGTTCTTC. This sequence encodes CASSLRGSPYNEQFF.

This clonotype was seen repeatedly, ten times or more. This CDR3 reads CASSEPRNSPLHF. The CDR3 coding sequence is TGTGCCAGCAGCGAACCCAGGAATTCACCCCTCCACTTT. The genes are TRBV7-9 and TRBJ1-6, with D unclear. Germline CDR1 reads SEHNR; CDR2 reads FQNEAQ (reference sequence). The CDR3 contains 13 residues. V lost 5 bases and J lost 7, with 9 bases in between.